The following is a TCR beta chain sequence with its context. A read error may account for a junction end that differs from germline. Looked up from germline, CDR1 is LGHDT and CDR2 is YNNKEL (reference sequence). The CDR3 is made up of 14 amino acids. This sample was included in a study of blood T cell repertoires in COVID-19. For the study at large: Sample material is recorded as cDNA or gDNA derived from T cells, B-cell-depleted T cells, or PBMCs.

Clones were read by immunoSEQ multiplex PCR, and TCRdb kept only the in-frame ones, dropping some. The data contain around 300,000 clones, roughly 90% of them singletons. The TCR sequence derives from a woman between 40 and 55 years old who had recovered from COVID-19. The chain carries TRBV3-1 (or the pseudogene TRBV3-2) and TRBJ2-7; TRBD2 is a possible D gene (6 bases). Sequencing was performed on peripheral blood. CDR3: CASSQGGYPGDINF. CDR3 in DNA: TGTGCCAGCAGCCAAGGAGGTTATCCGGGAGACATTAACTTC.